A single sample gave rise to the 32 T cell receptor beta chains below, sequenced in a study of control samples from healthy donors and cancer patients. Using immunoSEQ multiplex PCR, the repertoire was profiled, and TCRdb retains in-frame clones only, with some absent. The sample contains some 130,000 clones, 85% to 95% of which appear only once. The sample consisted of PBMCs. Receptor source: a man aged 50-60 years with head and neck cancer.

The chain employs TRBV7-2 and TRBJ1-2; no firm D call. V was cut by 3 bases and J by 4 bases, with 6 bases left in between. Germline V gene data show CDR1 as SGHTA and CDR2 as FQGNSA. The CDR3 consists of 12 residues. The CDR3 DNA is TGTGCCAGCAGCTTGAGGAGCTATGGCTACACCTTC. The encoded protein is CASSLRSYGYTF.

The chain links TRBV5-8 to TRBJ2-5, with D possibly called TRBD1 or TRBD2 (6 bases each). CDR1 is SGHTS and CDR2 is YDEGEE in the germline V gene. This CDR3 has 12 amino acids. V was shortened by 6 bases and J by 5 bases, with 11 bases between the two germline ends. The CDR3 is CASTRGGETQYF. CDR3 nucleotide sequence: TGTGCCAGCACCCGAGGGGGGGAGACCCAGTACTTC.

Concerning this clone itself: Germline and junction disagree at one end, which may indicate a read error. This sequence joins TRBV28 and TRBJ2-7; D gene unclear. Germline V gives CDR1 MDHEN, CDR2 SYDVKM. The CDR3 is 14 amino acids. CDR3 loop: CASSFETVSSEQYF. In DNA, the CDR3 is TGTGCCAGCAGTTTTGAGACCGTCTCCTCCGAGCAGTACTTC.

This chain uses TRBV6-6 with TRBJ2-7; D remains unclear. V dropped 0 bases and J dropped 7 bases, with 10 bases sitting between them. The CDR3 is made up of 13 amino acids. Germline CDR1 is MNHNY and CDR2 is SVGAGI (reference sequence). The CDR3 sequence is CASSYSKRWEQYF. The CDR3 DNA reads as TGTGCCAGCAGTTACTCGAAGCGTTGGGAGCAGTACTTC.

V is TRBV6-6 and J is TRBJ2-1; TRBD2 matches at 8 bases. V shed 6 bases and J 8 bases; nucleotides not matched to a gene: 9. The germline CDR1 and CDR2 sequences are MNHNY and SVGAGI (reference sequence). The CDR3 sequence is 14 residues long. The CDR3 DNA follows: TGTGCCAGCAGCCCCGGGACTAGGAGGTATGAGCAGTTCTTC. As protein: CASSPGTRRYEQFF.

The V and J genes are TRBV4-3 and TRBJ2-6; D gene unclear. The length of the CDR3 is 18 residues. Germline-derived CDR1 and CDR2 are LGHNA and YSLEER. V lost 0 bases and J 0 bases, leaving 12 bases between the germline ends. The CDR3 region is CASSQEPVFSSGANVLTF. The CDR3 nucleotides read TGCGCCAGCAGCCAAGAACCCGTGTTTAGCTCTGGGGCCAACGTCCTGACTTTC.

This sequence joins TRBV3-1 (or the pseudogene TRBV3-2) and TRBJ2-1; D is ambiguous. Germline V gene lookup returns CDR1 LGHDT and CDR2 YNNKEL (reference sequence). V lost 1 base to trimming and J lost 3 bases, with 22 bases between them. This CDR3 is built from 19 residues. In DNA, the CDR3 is TGTGCCAGCAGCCAAGTCAGGACCCATGACTTAGACTTCTACAATGAGCAGTTCTTC. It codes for CASSQVRTHDLDFYNEQFF.

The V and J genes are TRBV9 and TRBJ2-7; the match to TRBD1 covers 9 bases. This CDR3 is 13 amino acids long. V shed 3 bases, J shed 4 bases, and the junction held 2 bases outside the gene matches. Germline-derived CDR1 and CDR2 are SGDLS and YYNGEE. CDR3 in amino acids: CASSAGTGYEQYF. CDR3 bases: TGTGCCAGCAGCGCAGGGACAGGGTACGAGCAGTACTTC.

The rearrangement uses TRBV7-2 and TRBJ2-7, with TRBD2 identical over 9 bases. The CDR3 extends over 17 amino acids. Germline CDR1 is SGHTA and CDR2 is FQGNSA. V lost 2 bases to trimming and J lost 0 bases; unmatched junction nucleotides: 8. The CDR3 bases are TGTGCCAGCAGCTTAAGGTCGGGTAGCGGGAGCTCCTACGAGCAGTACTTC. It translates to CASSLRSGSGSSYEQYF.

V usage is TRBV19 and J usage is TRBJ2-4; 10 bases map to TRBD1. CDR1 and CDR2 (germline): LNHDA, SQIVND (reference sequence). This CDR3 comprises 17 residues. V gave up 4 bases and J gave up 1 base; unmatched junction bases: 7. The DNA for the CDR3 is TGTGCCAGTAGTACGGGACAGGGGTTGAAGGCCAAAAACATTCAGTACTTC. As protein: CASSTGQGLKAKNIQYF.

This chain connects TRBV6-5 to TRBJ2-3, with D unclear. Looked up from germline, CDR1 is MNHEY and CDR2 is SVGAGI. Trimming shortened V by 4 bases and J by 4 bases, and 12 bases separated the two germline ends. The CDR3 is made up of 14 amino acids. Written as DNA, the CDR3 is TGTGCCAGCAGTTGGTTGCCCTTTGCAGATACGCAGTATTTT. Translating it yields CASSWLPFADTQYF.

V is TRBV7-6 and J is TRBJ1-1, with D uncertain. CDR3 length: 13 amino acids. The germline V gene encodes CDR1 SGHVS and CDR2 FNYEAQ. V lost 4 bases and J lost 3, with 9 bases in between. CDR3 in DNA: TGTGCCAGCAGCTCCCAGAGAGACACTGAAGCTTTCTTT. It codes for CASSSQRDTEAFF. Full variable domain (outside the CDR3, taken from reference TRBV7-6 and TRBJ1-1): GAGVSQSPRYKVTKRGQDVALRCDPISGHVSLYWYRQALGQGPEFLTYFNYEAQQDKSGLPNDRFSAERPEGSISTLTIQRTEQRDSAMYRCASSSQRDTEAFFGQGTRLTVV.

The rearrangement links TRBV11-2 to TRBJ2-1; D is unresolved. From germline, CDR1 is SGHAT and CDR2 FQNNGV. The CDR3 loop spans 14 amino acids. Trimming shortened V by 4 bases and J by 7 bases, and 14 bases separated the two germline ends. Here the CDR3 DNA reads TGTGCCAGCAGCTCGGAGCTACGAAAAAATGAGCAGTTCTTC. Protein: CASSSELRKNEQFF. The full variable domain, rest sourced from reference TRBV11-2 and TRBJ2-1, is EAGVAQSPRYKIIEKRQSVAFWCNPISGHATLYWYQQILGQGPKLLIQFQNNGVVDDSQLPKDRFSAERLKGVDSTLKIQPAKLEDSAVYLCASSSELRKNEQFFGPGTRLTVL.

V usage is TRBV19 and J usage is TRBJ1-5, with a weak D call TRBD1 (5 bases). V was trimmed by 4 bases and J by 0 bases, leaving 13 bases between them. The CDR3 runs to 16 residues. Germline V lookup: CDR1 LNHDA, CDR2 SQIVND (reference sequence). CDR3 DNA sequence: TGTGCCAGTAGTAAGGAGGGGAGTTATAGCAATCAGCCCCAGCATTTT. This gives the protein CASSKEGSYSNQPQHF.

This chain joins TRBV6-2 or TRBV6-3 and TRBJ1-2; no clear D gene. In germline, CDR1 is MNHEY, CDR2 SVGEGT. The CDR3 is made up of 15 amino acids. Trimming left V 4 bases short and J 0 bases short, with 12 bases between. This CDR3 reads CASSFQPGSNYGYTF. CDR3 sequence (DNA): TGTGCCAGCAGTTTCCAACCGGGATCTAACTATGGCTACACCTTC.

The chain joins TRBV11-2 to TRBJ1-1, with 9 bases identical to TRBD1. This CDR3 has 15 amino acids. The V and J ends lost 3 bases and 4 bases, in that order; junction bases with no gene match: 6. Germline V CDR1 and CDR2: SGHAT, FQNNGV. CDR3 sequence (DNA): TGTGCCAGCAGCTTTGCCGACAGGGGGGTCACTGAAGCTTTCTTT. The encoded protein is CASSFADRGVTEAFF.

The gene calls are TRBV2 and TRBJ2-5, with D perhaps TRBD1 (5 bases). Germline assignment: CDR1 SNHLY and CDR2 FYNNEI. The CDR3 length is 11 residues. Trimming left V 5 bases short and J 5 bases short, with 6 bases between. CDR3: CASSPGETQYF. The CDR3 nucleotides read TGTGCCAGCAGTCCAGGGGAGACCCAGTACTTC.

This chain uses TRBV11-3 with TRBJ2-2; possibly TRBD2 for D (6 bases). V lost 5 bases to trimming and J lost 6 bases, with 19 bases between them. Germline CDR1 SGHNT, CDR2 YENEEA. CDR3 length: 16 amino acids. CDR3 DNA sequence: TGTGCCAGCAGCCTCTCCAAGCTAGCGAGGGCCGGGGAGCTGTTTTTT. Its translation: CASSLSKLARAGELFF.

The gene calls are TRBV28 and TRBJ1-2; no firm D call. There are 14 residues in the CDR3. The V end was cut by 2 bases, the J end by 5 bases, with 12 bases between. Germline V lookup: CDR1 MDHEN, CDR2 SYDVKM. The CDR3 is CASSLADIGYGYTF. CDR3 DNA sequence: TGTGCCAGCAGTTTAGCAGACATCGGGTATGGCTACACCTTC.

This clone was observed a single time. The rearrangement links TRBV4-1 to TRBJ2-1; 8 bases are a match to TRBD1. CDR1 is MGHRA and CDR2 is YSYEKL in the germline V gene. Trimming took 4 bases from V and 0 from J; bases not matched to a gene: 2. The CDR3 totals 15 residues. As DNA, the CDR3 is TGCGCCAGCAGCCGGGGACAGGCCTCCTACAATGAGCAGTTCTTC. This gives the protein CASSRGQASYNEQFF.

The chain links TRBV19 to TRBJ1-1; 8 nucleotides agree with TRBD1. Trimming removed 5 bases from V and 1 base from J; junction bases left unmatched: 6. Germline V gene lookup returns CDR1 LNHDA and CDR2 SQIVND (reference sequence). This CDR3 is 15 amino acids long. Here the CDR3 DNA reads TGTGCCAGTAGTGTGACAGGGGCCAGGAACACTGAAGCTTTCTTT. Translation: CASSVTGARNTEAFF. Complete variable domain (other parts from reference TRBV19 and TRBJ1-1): DGGITQSPKYLFRKEGQNVTLSCEQNLNHDAMYWYRQDPGQGLRLIYYSQIVNDFQKGDIAEGYSVSREKKESFPLTVTSAQKNPTAFYLCASSVTGARNTEAFFGQGTRLTVV.

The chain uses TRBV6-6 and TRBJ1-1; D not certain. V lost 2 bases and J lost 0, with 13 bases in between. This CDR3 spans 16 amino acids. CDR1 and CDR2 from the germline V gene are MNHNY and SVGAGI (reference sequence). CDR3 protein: CASSYREASMNTEAFF. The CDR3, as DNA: TGTGCCAGCAGTTACCGGGAGGCATCTATGAACACTGAAGCTTTCTTT.

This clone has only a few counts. CDR3 nucleotides: TGTGCCAGCAGCTTGGTAGCGGGCGACAATGAGCAGTTCTTC. This codes for CASSLVAGDNEQFF. The rearrangement joins TRBV5-8 to TRBJ2-1; 7 bases fit TRBD2. The CDR3 runs 14 residues. Trimming took 0 bases from V and 5 from J; bases not matched to a gene: 2. In germline, CDR1 is SGHTS, CDR2 YDEGEE. Full variable domain (missing parts from reference TRBV5-8 and TRBJ2-1): EAGVTQSPTHLIKTRGQQATLRCSPISGHTSVYWYQQALGLGLQFLLWYDEGEERNRGNFPPRFSGRQFPNYSSELNVNALELEDSALYLCASSLVAGDNEQFFGPGTRLTVL.

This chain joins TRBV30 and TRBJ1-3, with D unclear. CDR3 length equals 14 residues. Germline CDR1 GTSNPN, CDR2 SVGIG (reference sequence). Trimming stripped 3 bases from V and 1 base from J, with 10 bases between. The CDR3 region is CAWRALRSGNTIYF. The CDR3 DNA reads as TGTGCCTGGAGAGCGCTCAGGTCTGGAAACACCATATATTTT.

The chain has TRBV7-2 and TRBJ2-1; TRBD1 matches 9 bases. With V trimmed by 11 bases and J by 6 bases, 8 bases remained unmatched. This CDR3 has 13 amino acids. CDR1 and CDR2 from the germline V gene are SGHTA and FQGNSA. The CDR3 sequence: CAGLGTGINEQFF. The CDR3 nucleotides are TGTGCCGGACTCGGGACAGGGATCAATGAGCAGTTCTTC.

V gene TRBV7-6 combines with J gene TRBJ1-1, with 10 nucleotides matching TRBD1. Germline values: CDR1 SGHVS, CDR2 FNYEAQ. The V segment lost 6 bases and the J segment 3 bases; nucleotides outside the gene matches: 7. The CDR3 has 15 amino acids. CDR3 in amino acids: CASRSDRGRDTEAFF. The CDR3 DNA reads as TGTGCCAGCAGGTCCGACAGGGGGCGAGACACTGAAGCTTTCTTT.

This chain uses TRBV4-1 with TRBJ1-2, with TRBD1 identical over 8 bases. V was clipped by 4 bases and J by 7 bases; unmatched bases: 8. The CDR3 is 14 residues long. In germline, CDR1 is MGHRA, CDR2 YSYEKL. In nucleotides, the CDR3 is TGCGCCAGCAGCCCGGGACAGGTAACAGTTGGCTACACCTTC. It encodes CASSPGQVTVGYTF.

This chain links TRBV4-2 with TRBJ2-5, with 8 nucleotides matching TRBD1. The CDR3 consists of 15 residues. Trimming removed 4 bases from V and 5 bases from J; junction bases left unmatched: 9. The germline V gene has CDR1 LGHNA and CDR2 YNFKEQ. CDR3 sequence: CASSLELTGDETQYF. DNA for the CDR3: TGTGCCAGCAGCCTAGAGTTGACAGGGGATGAGACCCAGTACTTC.

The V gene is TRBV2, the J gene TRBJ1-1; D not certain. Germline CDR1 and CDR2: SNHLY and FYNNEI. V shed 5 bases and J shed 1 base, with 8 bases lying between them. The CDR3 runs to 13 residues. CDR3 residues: CASSRTPNTEAFF. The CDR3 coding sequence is TGTGCCAGCAGTCGTACTCCGAACACTGAAGCTTTCTTT.

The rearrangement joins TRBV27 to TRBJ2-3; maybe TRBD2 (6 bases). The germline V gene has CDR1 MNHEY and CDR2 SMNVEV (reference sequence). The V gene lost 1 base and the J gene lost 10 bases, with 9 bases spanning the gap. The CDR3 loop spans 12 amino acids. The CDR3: CASSLWGEAQYF. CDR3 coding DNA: TGTGCCAGCAGTTTATGGGGGGAAGCGCAGTATTTT.

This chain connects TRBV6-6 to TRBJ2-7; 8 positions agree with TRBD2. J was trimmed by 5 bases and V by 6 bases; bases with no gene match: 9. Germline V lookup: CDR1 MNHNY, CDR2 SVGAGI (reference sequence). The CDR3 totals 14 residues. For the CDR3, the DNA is TGTGCCAGCAGCCCCGGGACTAGAAGCAACGAGCAGTACTTC. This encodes CASSPGTRSNEQYF.

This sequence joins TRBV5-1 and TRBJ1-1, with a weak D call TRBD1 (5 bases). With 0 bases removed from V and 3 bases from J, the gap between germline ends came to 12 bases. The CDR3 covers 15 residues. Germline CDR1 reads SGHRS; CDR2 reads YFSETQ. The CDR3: CASSLAPGLDTEAFF. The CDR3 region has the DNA TGCGCCAGCAGCTTGGCTCCAGGGTTGGACACTGAAGCTTTCTTT.